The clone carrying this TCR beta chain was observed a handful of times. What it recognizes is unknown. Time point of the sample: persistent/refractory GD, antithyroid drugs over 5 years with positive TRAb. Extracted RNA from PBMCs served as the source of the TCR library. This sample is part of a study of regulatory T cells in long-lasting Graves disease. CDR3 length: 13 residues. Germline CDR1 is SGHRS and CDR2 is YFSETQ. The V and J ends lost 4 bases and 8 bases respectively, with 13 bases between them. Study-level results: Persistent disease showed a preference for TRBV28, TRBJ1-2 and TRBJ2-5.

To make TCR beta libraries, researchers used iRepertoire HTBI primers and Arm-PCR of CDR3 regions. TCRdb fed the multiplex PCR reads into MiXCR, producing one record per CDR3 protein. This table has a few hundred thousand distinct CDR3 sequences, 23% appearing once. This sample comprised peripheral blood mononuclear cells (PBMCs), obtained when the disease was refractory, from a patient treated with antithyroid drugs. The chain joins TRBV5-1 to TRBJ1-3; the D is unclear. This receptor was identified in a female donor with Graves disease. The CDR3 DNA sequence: TGCGCCAGCAGCCCTCGAGTAGAGGACACCATATATTTT. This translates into CASSPRVEDTIYF.